These 18 T cell receptor beta chains came from one sample sequenced in a study of response to subunit inactivated influenza vaccine. A single record per CDR3 protein comes from TCRdb applying MiXCR to the RT-PCR reads. The data show about 520,000 distinct CDR3 sequences, with 10% to 11% seen just once and approximately 12% held by the top ten. The sequencing used PBMCs from blood, collected about 40 days after vaccination. The receptors here all came from a man aged 45 to 65 who received an inactivated influenza vaccine.

The J gene is TRBJ2-7, the V gene TRBV5-1; D not resolved. CDR1 SGHRS and CDR2 YFSETQ come from the germline V gene. V dropped 4 bases and J dropped 3 bases, with 14 bases sitting between them. This CDR3 has 14 residues. The CDR3 DNA reads TGCGCCAGCAGCCAAATTTACGGGCACTACGAGCAGTACTTC. Protein sequence: CASSQIYGHYEQYF.

This clonotype was seen many times. V gene TRBV29-1 combines with J gene TRBJ2-1; unclear D gene. Germline V gene sequence: CDR1 SQVTM, CDR2 ANQGSEA. The CDR3 is 12 residues long. V gave up 7 bases and J gave up 0 bases, with 7 bases separating them. CDR3 region: CSAGGSYNEQFF. CDR3 sequence (DNA): TGCAGCGCCGGTGGCTCCTACAATGAGCAGTTCTTC.

This chain uses TRBV7-2 with TRBJ2-7; the match to TRBD1 covers 9 bases. The trim removed 0 bases at V and 5 bases at J, leaving 5 bases unmatched. This CDR3 is built from 15 residues. Per the germline V gene, CDR1 is SGHTA and CDR2 is FQGNSA. CDR3 amino acids: CASSLAVTGGHEQYF. The DNA of the CDR3 is TGTGCCAGCAGCTTAGCGGTGACAGGGGGACACGAGCAGTACTTC.

This chain uses TRBV6-5 with TRBJ2-7, with D perhaps being TRBD1 or TRBD2 (5 bases each). There are 16 residues in the CDR3. Germline values: CDR1 MNHEY, CDR2 SVGAGI. Between the trimmed V and J ends, which lost 2 bases and 4 bases, there was a span of 18 bases. This chain's CDR3 is CASSYEGQGTGYEQYF. CDR3 bases: TGTGCCAGCAGTTACGAAGGTCAGGGAACGGGATACGAGCAGTACTTC.

This clonotype showed up many times. The chain has TRBV7-9 and TRBJ2-3, with TRBD2 identical over 15 bases. The germline V gene has CDR1 SEHNR and CDR2 FQNEAQ (reference sequence). The ends lost 5 bases at V and 4 bases at J; junction bases unmatched: 4. The CDR3 is made up of 16 amino acids. The CDR3 sequence: CASSPWTSGGADTQYF. The CDR3 nucleotides read TGTGCCAGCAGCCCGTGGACTAGCGGGGGGGCAGATACGCAGTATTTT.

This chain uses TRBV3-1 with TRBJ2-1; 10 positions match TRBD2. This CDR3 region has 16 residues. V trimming: 0 bases; J trimming: 9 bases; junction bases outside the gene matches: 8. Germline CDR1 is LGHDT and CDR2 is YNNKEL (reference sequence). The CDR3 coding sequence is TGTGCCAGCAGCCAAGATGGAGGTAGCGGGAGGAGTGAGCAGTTCTTC. Its protein product is CASSQDGGSGRSEQFF.

This clonotype showed up just a few times. The chain has TRBV15 and TRBJ1-5; possibly TRBD1 for D (6 bases). From germline, CDR1 is LNHNV and CDR2 YYDKDF (reference sequence). This CDR3 has 14 amino acids. V was cut by 0 bases and J by 6 bases, with 9 bases left in between. The CDR3 DNA reads as TGTGCCACCAGCAGAGAGGGGGCAGGTCAGCCCCAGCATTTT. Protein sequence: CATSREGAGQPQHF.

This clonotype showed up just a few times. This chain links TRBV20-1 with TRBJ2-3, with D unclear. The CDR3 runs to 14 residues. The germline V gene encodes CDR1 DFQATT and CDR2 SNEGSKA (reference sequence). Trimming removed 6 bases from V and 3 bases from J, with 16 bases in between. CDR3 sequence (DNA): TGCAGTGCCCCGCAGAGAGCCACTACAGATACGCAGTATTTT. This gives the protein CSAPQRATTDTQYF.

This clonotype was seen only a few times. The gene calls are TRBV9 and TRBJ2-2, with 8 bases aligning to TRBD2. Germline V gene sequence: CDR1 SGDLS, CDR2 YYNGEE. The V and J ends lost 5 bases and 7 bases, in that order; junction bases with no gene match: 10. The CDR3 length is 15 residues. Here the CDR3 DNA reads TGTGCCAGCAGTTGGCGGGGGGAACGAGGCGGGGAGCTGTTTTTT. Its translation: CASSWRGERGGELFF.

The rearrangement uses TRBV7-2 and TRBJ1-2; 8 nucleotides align to TRBD1. CDR1 and CDR2 from the germline V gene are SGHTA and FQGNSA. The CDR3 runs to 15 residues. V was pared by 5 bases and J by 2 bases, with 7 bases of the junction left unmatched. CDR3 coding DNA: TGTGCCAGCAGCCTATCGGGACAGGAGAACTATGGCTACACCTTC. Its translation is CASSLSGQENYGYTF.

A few counts support this clonotype. This chain uses TRBV6-1 with TRBJ2-2; TRBD1 aligns across 11 bases. The CDR3 totals 17 residues. V gave up 8 bases and J gave up 0 bases; unmatched junction bases: 8. Per the germline V gene, CDR1 is MNHNS and CDR2 is SASEGT. The CDR3 is CASSPGQGVANTGELFF. CDR3 bases: TGTGCCAGCTCACCGGGACAGGGGGTGGCGAACACCGGGGAGCTGTTTTTT.

The table lists this clonotype with a few counts. This sequence joins TRBV15 and TRBJ2-1; D gene ambiguous. V lost 1 base to trimming and J lost 10 bases, with 11 bases between them. This CDR3 has 13 amino acids. Germline V gene lookup returns CDR1 LNHNV and CDR2 YYDKDF (reference sequence). CDR3 DNA: TGTGCCACCAGCAGAGGTACGACCTTGGAGCAGTTCTTC. This encodes CATSRGTTLEQFF.

This clonotype occurred many times. This rearrangement joins TRBV7-8 to TRBJ2-1; D might be TRBD2 (5 bases). The V end was cut by 5 bases, the J end by 14 bases, with 16 bases between. This CDR3 comprises 12 residues. Germline V lookup: CDR1 SGHVS, CDR2 FQNEAQ. CDR3 in DNA: TGTGCCAGCAGCGTCGGTAGCGAAAAAAAGTTCTTC. Residues: CASSVGSEKKFF.

The sample holds a few counts of this clonotype. The V call is TRBV20-1, the J call TRBJ1-2, with TRBD1 matching over 7 bases. The CDR3 is made up of 13 amino acids. V trimming: 0 bases; J trimming: 7 bases; junction bases outside the gene matches: 5. Germline assignment: CDR1 DFQATT and CDR2 SNEGSKA (reference sequence). The CDR3 region has the DNA TGCAGTGCTAGAGACGACAGGGAGAGTGGCTACACCTTC. Its protein product is CSARDDRESGYTF.

This clonotype has a count of ten or more. V gene TRBV20-1 combines with J gene TRBJ2-1; D remains unclear. The germline V gene has CDR1 DFQATT and CDR2 SNEGSKA (reference sequence). Between the trimmed V and J ends, which lost 0 bases and 7 bases, there was a span of 4 bases. This CDR3 has 11 residues. The CDR3 protein is CSARDINEQFF. The DNA of the CDR3 is TGCAGTGCTAGAGATATAAATGAGCAGTTCTTC.

A few counts support this clonotype. The rearrangement joins TRBV14 to TRBJ2-1, with TRBD2 identical over 7 bases. Germline lookup yields CDR1 SGHDN and CDR2 FVKESK. Trimming removed 4 bases from V and 8 bases from J; junction bases left unmatched: 11. The CDR3 totals 15 residues. As DNA, the CDR3 is TGTGCCAGCAGCCCGTTGCGCGGGAGAGGGGATGAGCAGTTCTTC. Translation: CASSPLRGRGDEQFF.

The rearrangement joins TRBV20-1 to TRBJ2-5, with 7 bases identical to TRBD1. The CDR3 is 14 residues long. Germline V gene sequence: CDR1 DFQATT, CDR2 SNEGSKA (reference sequence). The V segment lost 7 bases and the J segment 5 bases; nucleotides outside the gene matches: 13. CDR3 protein: CSGSSGTAIETQYF. CDR3 sequence (DNA): TGCAGTGGATCGTCCGGGACAGCTATCGAGACCCAGTACTTC.

At least ten counts were recorded for this clonotype. The CDR3 DNA reads as TGTGCCAGCAGCCTAGCAGGGACTGGAAACACCATATATTTT. Translated: CASSLAGTGNTIYF. The chain links TRBV11-2 to TRBJ1-3; a possible D gene is TRBD1 (5 bases). Germline V CDR1 and CDR2: SGHAT, FQNNGV. The CDR3 is 14 residues long. V lost 5 bases and J lost 2, with 10 bases in between.